Below are 14 T cell receptor beta chains sequenced from a single sample in a study of blood T cell repertoires in COVID-19 (dated by TCRdb to about 2020). The library was made by the immunoSEQ multiplex PCR assay. Entries here come from immuneACCESS through TCRdb and include only in-frame sequences with V and J called. Some clones fail to appear in such tables; in the studies checked, an unresolved V gene covers under half of the shortfall, and the cause of the remainder is unknown. Present in this sample are fewer than 350,000 clones, about nine tenths of which were seen just once. The ten most abundant clones make up 5% to 5.5% of the sample. The sequenced sample consisted of PBMCs or T cells enriched from blood (not recorded which). These receptors came from a man aged 55-75 years who had recovered from COVID-19.

The chain combines TRBV10-3 with TRBJ2-7; 8 bases are shared with TRBD2. J was trimmed by 0 bases and V by 4 bases; bases with no gene match: 2. The CDR3 extends over 14 amino acids. Germline CDR1 is ENHRY and CDR2 is SYGVKD. CDR3 bases: TGTGCCATCAGTGCGGGAGGGACCTCCTACGAGCAGTACTTC. Residues: CAISAGGTSYEQYF.

This chain joins TRBV6-5 and TRBJ2-7; 7 bases align to TRBD2. The CDR3 loop spans 15 amino acids. V was clipped by 9 bases and J by 0 bases; unmatched bases: 11. From germline, CDR1 is MNHEY and CDR2 SVGAGI. The CDR3 region has the DNA TGTGCCAGTAAGTTACGGGGAGGGTTCTCCTACGAGCAGTACTTC. Translated: CASKLRGGFSYEQYF.

The rearrangement joins TRBV10-2 to TRBJ2-7; D call uncertain. Germline V gene sequence: CDR1 WSHSY, CDR2 SAAADI. There are 12 residues in the CDR3. Trimming pared 3 bases from V and 4 bases from J, leaving 7 bases between. CDR3 sequence (DNA): TGCGCCAGCAGTGATTTCAGGTACGAGCAGTACTTC. The encoded protein is CASSDFRYEQYF.

This chain connects TRBV30 to TRBJ2-7; 7 nucleotides agree with TRBD2. Losses at the gene ends were 0 bases for V and 4 bases for J; bases not matched to a gene: 9. The germline V gene encodes CDR1 GTSNPN and CDR2 SVGIG (reference sequence). The CDR3 extends over 15 amino acids. This CDR3 reads CAWSVWGRGLYEQYF. Here the CDR3 DNA reads TGTGCCTGGAGTGTATGGGGGAGGGGTTTATACGAGCAGTACTTC.

The rearrangement links TRBV14 to TRBJ2-1; D perhaps matches TRBD1 (7 bases). The CDR3 loop spans 16 amino acids. The germline V and J ends were trimmed by 0 bases and 4 bases, with 13 bases remaining between them. Germline loops: CDR1 SGHDN, CDR2 FVKESK. The CDR3: CASSQDAGQRYNEQFF. The CDR3 DNA reads as TGTGCCAGCAGCCAAGACGCGGGACAGAGGTACAATGAGCAGTTCTTC.

The V call is TRBV18, the J call TRBJ2-5, with D possibly TRBD1 on 5 matching bases. Per germline, CDR1 KGHSH and CDR2 LQKENI. This CDR3 comprises 13 residues. V was trimmed by 5 bases and J by 2 bases, leaving 9 bases between them. The CDR3 protein is CASSATVQETQYF. The CDR3 nucleotides are TGTGCCAGCTCAGCGACAGTACAAGAGACCCAGTACTTC. The variable domain in full, completed from reference TRBV18 and TRBJ2-5, reads NAGVMQNPRHLVRRRGQEARLRCSPMKGHSHVYWYRQLPEEGLKFMVYLQKENIIDESGMPKERFSAEFPKEGPSILRIQQVVRGDSAAYFCASSATVQETQYFGPGTRLLVL.

The chain combines TRBV28 with TRBJ1-2; D not certain. The CDR3 is 13 residues long. Deletions cut 2 bases from V and 8 bases from J, with 12 bases between. The germline CDR1 and CDR2 sequences are MDHEN and SYDVKM. CDR3 in amino acids: CASSLVSSGGYTF. CDR3 nucleotide sequence: TGTGCCAGCAGTTTAGTGTCCTCGGGGGGCTACACCTTC.

The chain carries TRBV7-2 and TRBJ2-2; 7 bases agree with TRBD2. This CDR3 region has 16 residues. The germline CDR1 and CDR2 sequences are SGHTA and FQGNSA. V lost 4 bases to trimming and J lost 2 bases; unmatched junction nucleotides: 7. The CDR3 coding sequence is TGTGCCAGCAGCTCGGAAGCGGGACCCAACACCGGGGAGCTGTTTTTT. Encoded protein: CASSSEAGPNTGELFF.

J is TRBJ2-1 and V is TRBV27; 9 nucleotides agree with TRBD1. After removal of 0 bases from V and 9 bases from J, the junction contained 9 bases not matched to a gene. The CDR3 spans 16 residues. Germline CDR1 MNHEY, CDR2 SMNVEV (reference sequence). This CDR3 is CASSLSWDREGVEQFF. The CDR3 DNA sequence: TGTGCCAGCAGTTTATCGTGGGACAGGGAGGGTGTTGAGCAGTTCTTC.

The CDR3 reads CASSLGTGLGQPQHF. The CDR3, as DNA: TGCGCCAGCAGCTTGGGGACAGGGCTCGGCCAGCCCCAGCATTTT. The rearrangement links TRBV5-1 to TRBJ1-5, with 8 bases that match TRBD1. The trim removed 0 bases at V and 7 bases at J, leaving 6 bases unmatched. CDR1 and CDR2 (germline): SGHRS, YFSETQ. This CDR3 is 15 amino acids long.

The chain recombines TRBV30 with TRBJ2-7; weak D call: TRBD1 (6 bases). Trimming shortened V by 1 base and J by 0 bases, and 16 bases separated the two germline ends. The CDR3 sequence is 16 residues long. Germline CDR1 GTSNPN, CDR2 SVGIG (reference sequence). The CDR3 DNA follows: TGTGCCTGGAGTGACCGGCTAAACAGGGACTCCTACGAGCAGTACTTC. This translates into CAWSDRLNRDSYEQYF.

This sequence joins TRBV28 and TRBJ2-7, with D possibly being TRBD1 (5 bases). The V and J ends lost 8 bases and 4 bases respectively, with 12 bases between them. Germline V gene lookup returns CDR1 MDHEN and CDR2 SYDVKM. The CDR3 runs 12 residues. The CDR3 DNA sequence: TGTGCCAGCTCCTTAGGGGTATACGAGCAGTACTTC. Amino acid sequence: CASSLGVYEQYF.

CDR3 in amino acids: CASSGGRTQYF. DNA of the CDR3: TGCGCCAGCAGCGGCGGGAGGACCCAGTACTTC. The chain combines TRBV5-1 with TRBJ2-5, with TRBD2 identical over 7 bases. CDR1 and CDR2 (germline): SGHRS, YFSETQ. The V and J ends lost 4 bases and 7 bases, in that order; junction bases with no gene match: 1. There are 11 residues in the CDR3.

The J gene is TRBJ2-7, the V gene TRBV10-3; TRBD2 aligns across 13 bases. The germline gives CDR1 ENHRY, CDR2 SYGVKD. The CDR3 has 14 amino acids. The V segment lost 8 bases and the J segment 7 bases; nucleotides outside the gene matches: 8. This CDR3 reads CAIRGLAGVGEQYF. In DNA form, the CDR3 reads TGTGCCATCCGTGGACTAGCGGGAGTCGGAGAGCAGTACTTC.